The 16 T cell receptor beta chains below were found in one sample sequenced in a study of Ad26.COV2.S vaccination and SARS-CoV-2 variants. Treatment in this sample: 15 to 20 received Ad26.COV2.S at low or high dose, single or two shots; 5 received placebo; per-sample allocation not given. Specimen acquisition occurred on day 63 following the initial vaccine or placebo injection. Sequencing was performed with immunoSEQ multiplex PCR; in TCRdb, only in-frame clones are kept and a portion is missing. The repertoire includes about 480,000 clones, approximately 90% of them detected once, and roughly 12% sits in the top ten. The specimen was peripheral blood, collected in a trial of Ad26.COV2.S vaccine versus placebo. These receptors came from a person between 18 and 59 years old who received the Ad26.COV2.S COVID-19 vaccine or a placebo.

Of note for this clone: At one end the junction does not follow the germline gene, possibly because of a read error. The chain couples TRBV4-1 to TRBJ1-1; TRBD1 is a possible D gene (5 bases). Germline CDR1 reads MGHRA; CDR2 reads YSYEKL. This CDR3 spans 12 amino acids. The CDR3 protein is CASSHPLAGRHF. The CDR3, as DNA: TGCGCCAGCAGCCACCCACTCGCAGGGCGACACTTT.

This clone was recorded at least ten times. The chain carries TRBV19 and TRBJ2-2, with D perhaps TRBD1 (5 bases). The CDR3 spans 15 residues. The germline V gene encodes CDR1 LNHDA and CDR2 SQIVND (reference sequence). The V and J ends lost 1 base and 7 bases respectively, with 13 bases between them. The CDR3 loop is CASSIAPQGIGELFF. For the CDR3, the DNA is TGTGCCAGTAGTATAGCTCCCCAGGGCATCGGGGAGCTGTTTTTT.

CDR3: CAISVAGLAGVGREQYF. Written as DNA, the CDR3 is TGTGCCATCAGTGTTGCCGGGTTAGCGGGAGTAGGGCGGGAGCAGTACTTC. J is TRBJ2-7 and V is TRBV10-3, with 9 bases matching TRBD2. The CDR3 contains 17 residues. J was trimmed by 7 bases and V by 4 bases; bases with no gene match: 17. Germline assignment: CDR1 ENHRY and CDR2 SYGVKD.

The V call is TRBV7-2, the J call TRBJ1-5; TRBD1 might be the D (5 bases). The length of the CDR3 is 16 residues. Germline CDR1 SGHTA, CDR2 FQGNSA. Between the trimmed V and J ends, which lost 3 bases and 11 bases, there was a span of 23 bases. The CDR3 here is CASSLDAGGTLQAQHF. CDR3 DNA: TGTGCCAGCAGCTTGGACGCCGGCGGGACCCTACAGGCCCAGCATTTT.

The chain is built from TRBV14 and TRBJ2-2; TRBD1 matches at 11 bases. CDR3 size: 16 residues. Germline V gene data show CDR1 as SGHDN and CDR2 as FVKESK. The V segment lost 6 bases and the J segment 4 bases; nucleotides outside the gene matches: 7. As DNA, the CDR3 is TGTGCCAGCAGTCGGACAGGGGGCTCTACCACCGGGGAGCTGTTTTTT. Translation gives CASSRTGGSTTGELFF.

This chain connects TRBV28 to TRBJ2-7; 12 nucleotides match TRBD1. The CDR3 is 16 residues long. V lost 5 bases to trimming and J lost 7 bases; unmatched junction nucleotides: 12. Germline V gives CDR1 MDHEN, CDR2 SYDVKM. The chain's CDR3 is CASSTAPGQGAWEQYF. The DNA for the CDR3 is TGTGCCAGCAGTACCGCACCGGGACAGGGGGCGTGGGAGCAGTACTTC.

As DNA, the CDR3 is TGTGCCAGCAGTGACGGGACCCTATACGAGCAGTACTTC. This codes for CASSDGTLYEQYF. V and J are TRBV6-1 and TRBJ2-7, with D possibly called TRBD1 or TRBD2 (5 bases each). Germline values: CDR1 MNHNS, CDR2 SASEGT. V gave up 3 bases and J gave up 4 bases, with 10 bases separating them. CDR3 length: 13 residues.

J is TRBJ1-2 and V is TRBV28, with D perhaps TRBD1 (5 bases). Germline V gene data show CDR1 as MDHEN and CDR2 as SYDVKM. This CDR3 is 16 amino acids long. V lost 7 bases and J lost 3, with 21 bases in between. The CDR3 DNA reads as TGTGCCAGCACCGTTTCGGTGGGGGGGTCTGACTATGGCTACACCTTC. This encodes CASTVSVGGSDYGYTF.

The gene calls are TRBV9 and TRBJ2-1; 14 nucleotides line up with TRBD2. There are 18 residues in the CDR3. Germline trimming cut 2 bases from V and 9 bases from J; bases unmatched to any gene: 13. The germline gives CDR1 SGDLS, CDR2 YYNGEE. CDR3 amino acids: CASSVPAGTSGRSAEQFF. In DNA, the CDR3 is TGTGCCAGCAGCGTCCCAGCCGGGACTAGCGGGAGATCAGCTGAGCAGTTCTTC.

The chain links TRBV6-2 or TRBV6-3 to TRBJ2-1; D call uncertain. The CDR3 sequence is 15 residues long. Trimming removed 3 bases from V and 2 bases from J, with 11 bases in between. Germline V lookup: CDR1 MNHEY, CDR2 SVGEGT. The CDR3 nucleotides are TGTGCCAGCAGTTATACGGGCGGCACCTACAATGAGCAGTTCTTC. It translates to CASSYTGGTYNEQFF.

The chain couples TRBV6-5 to TRBJ2-1, with a tentative D call TRBD2 (6 bases). The V end lost 6 bases, the J end lost 6 bases, and 15 bases lay between the germline ends. CDR3 length equals 14 residues. From germline, CDR1 is MNHEY and CDR2 SVGAGI. CDR3 bases: TGTGCCAGCAGCCTCGGAGGGCCGAGCAATGAGCAGTTCTTC. Protein product: CASSLGGPSNEQFF.

The chain has TRBV25-1 and TRBJ2-1; TRBD1 matches 12 bases. Germline V gives CDR1 MGHDK, CDR2 SYGVNS. V shed 4 bases, J shed 7 bases, and the junction held 8 bases outside the gene matches. This CDR3 is built from 16 residues. The CDR3 is CASSGAGTGGRNEQFF. As DNA, the CDR3 is TGTGCCAGCAGTGGGGCCGGGACAGGGGGCCGGAATGAGCAGTTCTTC.

CDR3 protein: CASSRDGYGYTF. CDR3 bases: TGTGCCAGCAGTAGGGACGGCTATGGCTACACCTTC. V usage is TRBV12-3 or TRBV12-4 and J usage is TRBJ1-2, with D maybe TRBD1 (5 bases). Trimming removed 5 bases at V and 4 bases at J, with 8 bases between. The CDR3 loop spans 12 amino acids.

V and J are TRBV27 and TRBJ1-5, with TRBD1 matching 9 bases. The trim removed 6 bases at V and 0 bases at J, leaving 12 bases unmatched. In germline, CDR1 is MNHEY, CDR2 SMNVEV (reference sequence). There are 18 residues in the CDR3. The CDR3 is CASRPTNPQGASNQPQHF. As DNA, the CDR3 is TGTGCCAGCAGACCCACCAACCCACAGGGGGCTAGCAATCAGCCCCAGCATTTT.

The genes are TRBV7-2 and TRBJ1-5; 9 bases are a match to TRBD1. In germline, CDR1 is SGHTA, CDR2 FQGNSA. J gave up 10 bases and V 1 base, and 8 bases lay outside the gene matches. The CDR3 covers 15 residues. The DNA of the CDR3 is TGTGCCAGCAGCTTAGGGGACAGGGCCCAGGTACCCCAGCATTTT. This encodes CASSLGDRAQVPQHF.

This chain joins TRBV29-1 and TRBJ2-3; D is possibly TRBD2 (5 bases). The CDR3 has 13 amino acids. Trimming took 5 bases from V and 2 from J, leaving 11 bases between them. The germline CDR1 and CDR2 sequences are SQVTM and ANQGSEA. The CDR3 loop is CSVSSGITDTQYF. The CDR3 nucleotides read TGCAGCGTTTCTTCGGGGATCACAGATACGCAGTATTTT.